The T cell receptor (beta chain) described here comes from a study of response to subunit inactivated influenza vaccine. As regards this clonotype: Its antigen is unknown. A junction boundary mismatches the germline segment, possibly from a read error.

Using its own MiXCR run on the RT-PCR reads, TCRdb lists one record per CDR3 protein. This table has around 520,000 distinct CDR3 sequences, around 25% appearing once. Looked up from germline, CDR1 is GTSNPN and CDR2 is SVGIG (reference sequence). This CDR3 is built from 14 residues. Study-wide results and caveats: Only a handful of new T cells, the authors suggested, are recruited with each seasonal influenza vaccination.

The clonotype originates from a man aged 45-65 years who received an inactivated influenza vaccine. This chain links TRBV30 with TRBJ1-1; 7 bases align to TRBD1. Sample: CD4+ T cells sorted from PBMCs, taken more than 4 days after vaccination. Written as DNA, the CDR3 is TGTGCCTGGAGGGGGACCGGGACAGCCACTGAGGCTTTCTTT. Translation gives CAWRGTGTATEAFF. Based on the CDR3 plus reference TRBV30 and TRBJ1-1, the full variable domain is SQTIHQWPATLVQPVGSPLSLECTVEGTSNPNLYWYRQAAGRGLQLLFYSVGIGQISSEVPQNLSASRPQDRQFILSSKKLLLSDSGFYLCAWRGTGTATEAFFGQGTRLTVV.